The 4 T cell receptor beta chains listed next were all sequenced from one sample in a study of Tregs in tolerant kidney transplant recipients. Measured with immunoSEQ multiplex PCR; TCRdb has only the in-frame clones, and not every one. The sample includes about 52,000 clones. Material: CD4+ T cells from blood, obtained before the transplant. These receptors originate from a human donor who received a combined kidney and bone marrow transplant.

On this clone: Read data end 3 residues before the CDR3 end; the end is taken from the germline J gene. V usage is TRBV7-9 and J usage is TRBJ2-7; D is ambiguous. The length of the CDR3 is 12 residues. V was cut by 6 bases and J by 4 bases, with 10 bases left in between. CDR1 and CDR2 from the germline V gene are SEHNR and FQNEAQ (reference sequence). This CDR3 is CASSAVAYEQYF. Partial CDR3 DNA: TGTGCCAGCAGTGCGGTGGCTTACGAG.

As regards this clone: The CDR3 is cut off 3 residues early in the read; its end comes from the germline J gene. This sequence joins TRBV30 and TRBJ2-7, with D unresolved. The CDR3 contains 14 residues. The V end was cut by 5 bases, the J end by 4 bases, with 18 bases between. Per the germline V gene, CDR1 is GTSNPN and CDR2 is SVGIG (reference sequence). The CDR3 reads CAWGPLDSRYEQYF. The sequenced CDR3 bases are TGTGCCTGGGGCCCCTTAGACTCGAGGTACGAG.

With regard to this clone: Sequencing ends 3 residues short of the CDR3 end; the germline J gene provides the rest. This sequence joins TRBV29-1 and TRBJ1-4; D is unclear. V gave up 7 bases and J gave up 0 bases, with 12 bases separating them. CDR3 length: 14 amino acids. Germline CDR1 and CDR2: SQVTM and ANQGSEA. The covered CDR3 bases are TGCAGCGCCCTGTCTGTTGCAACTAATGAAAAA. It translates to CSALSVATNEK. The full CDR3 sequence reads CSALSVATNEKLFF. The full variable domain, completed using reference TRBV29-1 and TRBJ1-4, is SAVISQKPSRDICQRGTSLTIQCQVDSQVTMMFWYRQQPGQSLTLIATANQGSEATYESGFVIDKFPISRPNLTFSTLTVSNMSPEDSSIYLCSALSVATNEKLFFGSGTQLSVL.

As regards this clone: The CDR3 end falls 3 residues outside the read, so it is completed with the germline J gene. This chain connects TRBV7-6 to TRBJ2-1, with TRBD2 as a possible D gene (7 bases). V gave up 1 base and J gave up 2 bases, with 12 bases separating them. The CDR3 contains 16 residues. CDR1 and CDR2 (germline): SGHVS, FNYEAQ. CDR3 DNA, as far as it was read: TGTGCCAGCAGCTTAGGGGGGCTAGCGGCCTACAATGAG. Translating it yields CASSLGGLAAYNE. The full-length CDR3 reads as CASSLGGLAAYNEQFF.